The subject of this entry is one T cell receptor beta chain. Unmatched junction bases numbered 8, after V lost 4 bases and J lost 0 bases. Per germline, CDR1 SGHRS and CDR2 YFSETQ. The CDR3 runs 17 residues. The data were obtained in a study of shared T cell receptors in the human thymus. Assay: immunoSEQ multiplex PCR; the TCRdb copy retains only in-frame clones and omits some. This table has over 650,000 clones, approximately 87% appearing once. Another study also made use of these data, one on human thymus T cells. From that paper: Resections from corrective heart surgery provided thymus tissue.

The sequenced sample was thymocytes. This rearrangement joins TRBV5-1 to TRBJ2-3, with 10 bases fitting TRBD2. This sequence was found in a boy less than two years old with a congenital heart defect. CDR3 amino acids: CASSIGLADSSTDTQYF. DNA of the CDR3: TGCGCCAGCAGCATCGGACTAGCGGATTCTAGCACAGATACGCAGTATTTT.